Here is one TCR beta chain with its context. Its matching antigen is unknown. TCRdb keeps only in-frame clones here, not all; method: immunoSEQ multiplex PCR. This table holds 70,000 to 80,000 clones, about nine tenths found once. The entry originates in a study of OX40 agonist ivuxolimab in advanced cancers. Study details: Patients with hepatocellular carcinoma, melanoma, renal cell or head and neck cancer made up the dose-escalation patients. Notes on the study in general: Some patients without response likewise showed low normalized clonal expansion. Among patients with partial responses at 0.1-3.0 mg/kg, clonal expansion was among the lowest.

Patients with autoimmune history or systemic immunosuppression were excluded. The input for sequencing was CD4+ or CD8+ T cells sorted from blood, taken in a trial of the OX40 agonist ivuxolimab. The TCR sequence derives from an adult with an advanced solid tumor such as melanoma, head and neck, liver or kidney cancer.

The CDR3 sequence: CASSMSTQGKRETQYF. In DNA form, the CDR3 reads TGTGCCAGTAGTATGTCGACACAGGGGAAGCGGGAGACCCAGTACTTC. V usage is TRBV19 and J usage is TRBJ2-5, with TRBD1 matching over 7 bases. Germline V gene lookup returns CDR1 LNHDA and CDR2 SQIVND (reference sequence). This CDR3 has 16 amino acids. J gave up 5 bases and V 3 bases, and 12 bases lay outside the gene matches.